This T cell receptor (beta chain) is from a study of T cell repertoires in ileal Crohn's disease. Method: immunoSEQ multiplex PCR; TCRdb's copy keeps in-frame clones and lacks some. The data contain about 5,400 clones, about 81% of them seen just once; the ten biggest clones take up 20% to 25%. The sample's time point: inflamed ileum from the surgical specimen. This CDR3 region has 15 residues. The germline V gene has CDR1 KGHSH and CDR2 LQKENI. V gave up 6 bases and J gave up 2 bases; unmatched junction bases: 7. The specimen sequenced was ileal tissue. The chain has TRBV18 and TRBJ1-2, with 9 bases identical to TRBD1. The clonotype was recovered from an adult with Crohn's disease. Here the CDR3 reads CASSLTGQGNYGYTF. For the CDR3, the DNA is TGTGCCAGCTCTCTGACGGGACAGGGCAACTATGGCTACACCTTC.